The 20 T cell receptor beta chains below all came from one sample that was sequenced in a study of CD8+ T cells in alopecia areata. Cell sorting was performed on pooled cutaneous lymph node cells with CD4, CD8alpha, NKG2D, NKG2ACE and other markers. Extraction of RNA preceded its reverse transcription into cDNA, which served as the sequencing template. Sequencing used immunoSEQ multiplex PCR; TCRdb keeps in-frame clones, though not all of them. This sample has about 270,000 clones, each found more than once. The sample was CD4+ T cells sorted from a lymph node. The source is a C3H/HeJ mouse with alopecia areata. This mouse strain has H2-k as its MHC haplotype.

Concerning this clone itself: These gene names are mouse names. The read halts 4 residues ahead of the CDR3 end, with the missing end drawn from the germline J gene. V is TRBV17 and J is TRBJ2-7; 9 nucleotides align to TRBD1. The CDR3 consists of 13 residues. Germline CDR1 and CDR2: MNHDT and YYDKIL. The DNA read from the CDR3 is TGTGCTAGCAGACAGGGGGCGGAGTAT. Translating gives CASRQGAEY. The whole CDR3 protein reads CASRQGAEYEQYF.

Points on this clone: Gene labels here are mouse ones. The read gets to within 4 residues of the CDR3 end, and the germline J gene fills in the rest. This sample includes further DNA sequences coding for the same CDR3. V and J are TRBV19 and TRBJ2-1, with a weak D call TRBD1 (5 bases). This CDR3 is 14 amino acids long. The V and J ends lost 2 bases and 1 base respectively, with 7 bases between them. Looked up from germline, CDR1 is FNHDT and CDR2 is SITEND (reference sequence). This chain's CDR3 is CASSMQGNYAEQFF. CDR3 DNA (partial): TGTGCCAGCAGTATGCAGGGAAACTATGCT.

Concerning this clone: These gene names are mouse names. The missing CDR3 end, 4 residues past where the read stops, is filled in from the germline J gene. V usage is TRBV19 and J usage is TRBJ2-1; tentative D call: TRBD2 (5 bases). V gave up 0 bases and J gave up 1 base, with 8 bases separating them. The CDR3 is made up of 15 amino acids. Per the germline V gene, CDR1 is FNHDT and CDR2 is SITEND (reference sequence). The CDR3 region is CASSIVGENYAEQFF. Incomplete CDR3 DNA: TGTGCCAGCAGTATAGTTGGGGAAAACTATGCT.

This clone showed up just a few times. Any gene name here is a mouse gene name. The DNA ends 4 residues before the CDR3 does, and the rest of the CDR3 is filled in from the germline J gene. This sample also contains other DNA sequences that code for the same CDR3. The V and J genes are TRBV5 and TRBJ2-7, with unresolved D. Trimming left V 0 bases short and J 1 base short, with 4 bases between. This CDR3 contains 13 residues. Germline CDR1 LGHNA, CDR2 YNLKQL (reference sequence). The CDR3 reads CASSQDWSYEQYF. The covered CDR3 bases are TGTGCCAGCAGCCAAGACTGGTCCTAT.

Worth noting for this clone: The gene names here belong to mouse. The read ends 4 residues before the CDR3 terminus; that terminus is restored from the germline J gene. This chain uses TRBV5 with TRBJ1-1; 8 nucleotides agree with TRBD1. CDR1 LGHNA and CDR2 YNLKQL come from the germline V gene (reference sequence). The CDR3 runs to 12 residues. The CDR3 reads CASSHGTGEVFF. The CDR3 DNA, read in part, is TGTGCCAGCAGCCATGGGACAGGA.

Only a few counts were recorded for this clone. Gene names denote mouse genes. The CDR3 extends 4 residues past the end of the read, so its final part is completed from the germline J gene. The gene calls are TRBV13-3 and TRBJ2-7; D might be TRBD1 (5 bases). V gave up 0 bases and J gave up 0 bases, with 7 bases separating them. CDR3 size: 14 residues. Germline values: CDR1 NNHDY, CDR2 SYVADS. The covered CDR3 bases are TGTGCCAGCAGTGATGACAGGAGCTCCTAT. Amino acid sequence: CASSDDRSSY. The whole CDR3 protein is CASSDDRSSYEQYF.

In its sample, this clone was seen a few times. Germline and genes here are mouse. The read halts 4 residues ahead of the CDR3 end, with the missing end drawn from the germline J gene. V and J are TRBV19 and TRBJ2-1; 7 bases agree with TRBD1. Losses at the gene ends were 5 bases for V and 5 bases for J; bases not matched to a gene: 4. The CDR3 has 13 amino acids. From germline, CDR1 is FNHDT and CDR2 SITEND (reference sequence). CDR3 sequence reads: CASRGRGNAEQFF. The covered CDR3 bases are TGTGCCAGCAGAGGCAGGGGGAATGCT. The full variable domain, rest sourced from reference TRBV19 and TRBJ2-1, is GGIITQTPKFLIGQEGQKLTLKCQQNFNHDTMYWYRQDSGKGLRLIYYSITENDLQKGDLSEGYDASREKKSSFSLTVTSAQKNEMAVFLCASRGRGNAEQFFGPGTRLTVL.

This clone appeared a few times. Gene names and germline match the mouse. Sequencing ends 4 residues short of the CDR3 end; the germline J gene provides the rest. This rearrangement joins TRBV1 to TRBJ1-2, with 7 bases identical to TRBD1. The trim removed 3 bases at V and 4 bases at J, leaving 5 bases unmatched. The CDR3 is 14 amino acids. In germline, CDR1 is NSQYPW, CDR2 LRSPGD (reference sequence). CDR3 sequence: CTCSAGQTGSDYTF. The CDR3 DNA, read in part, is TGCACCTGCAGTGCGGGACAGACAGGCTCC.

This clone was observed a few times. Mouse gene names apply. The DNA ends 4 residues before the CDR3 does, and the rest of the CDR3 is filled in from the germline J gene. The rearrangement links TRBV29 to TRBJ2-7, with D possibly being TRBD1 (6 bases). Germline CDR1 MSHET, CDR2 SYDVDS. V was trimmed by 6 bases and J by 3 bases, leaving 6 bases between them. This CDR3 is 11 amino acids long. The sequenced part of the CDR3 DNA is TGTGCTAGCAGGGACAGCTAT. This encodes CASRDSY. The whole CDR3 sequence is CASRDSYEQYF.

This clone was seen a handful of times. Gene labels here are mouse ones. The read gets to within 4 residues of the CDR3 end, and the germline J gene fills in the rest. The chain has TRBV19 and TRBJ1-2; D ambiguous. V lost 3 bases and J 1 base, leaving 4 bases between the germline ends. Germline V CDR1 and CDR2: FNHDT, SITEND (reference sequence). This CDR3 has 12 amino acids. The part of the CDR3 DNA that was read is TGTGCCAGCAGTAGTGGAAACTCC. Translation gives CASSSGNS. The complete CDR3 reads CASSSGNSDYTF. The full variable domain, in which reference TRBV19 and TRBJ1-2 provide the parts outside the CDR3, is GGIITQTPKFLIGQEGQKLTLKCQQNFNHDTMYWYRQDSGKGLRLIYYSITENDLQKGDLSEGYDASREKKSSFSLTVTSAQKNEMAVFLCASSSGNSDYTFGSGTRLLVI.

This clone was seen repeatedly, ten times or more. Gene and germline names: mouse. Read coverage stops 4 residues before the CDR3 terminus; the germline J gene supplies the remainder. The chain recombines TRBV3 with TRBJ2-2; TRBD2 agrees at 10 bases. This CDR3 spans 18 amino acids. V lost 0 bases, J lost 0 bases, and 4 bases stayed unmatched. Germline CDR1 is SNHLY and CDR2 is FYNGKV (reference sequence). CDR3 sequence: CASSLAAGGAANTGQLYF. The CDR3 bases that were read are TGTGCCAGCAGCTTAGCGGCTGGGGGGGCCGCAAACACCGGG. The variable domain in full, with the rest retrieved from reference TRBV3 and TRBJ2-2, is GPKVLQIPSHQIIDMGQMVTLNCDPVSNHLYFYWYKQILGQQMEFLVNFYNGKVMEKSKLFKDQFSVERPDGSYFTLKIQPTALEDSAVYFCASSLAAGGAANTGQLYFGEGSKLTVL.

With respect to this clone: Gene names are mouse gene names. The DNA ends 4 residues before the CDR3 does, and the rest of the CDR3 is filled in from the germline J gene. The same CDR3 arises from other DNA sequences in this sample as well. V is TRBV19 and J is TRBJ2-7; D might be TRBD1 (5 bases). Trimming cost V 1 base and J 2 bases, with 7 bases left between them. This CDR3 has 13 residues. Germline lookup yields CDR1 FNHDT and CDR2 SITEND (reference sequence). This chain's CDR3 is CASSIQGPYEQYF. Incomplete CDR3 DNA: TGTGCCAGCAGTATACAGGGTCCCTAT.

In the case of this clone: The listed genes are named as in mouse. Partial CDR3 DNA: TGCACCTGCAGTGCAGGGGGCGAA. Protein: CTCSAGGE. Given in full, the CDR3 is CTCSAGGERLFF. This sequence joins TRBV1 and TRBJ1-4; D gene ambiguous. The read finishes 4 residues shy of the CDR3 end, and the germline J gene is used to complete it. CDR3 size: 12 residues. Germline values: CDR1 NSQYPW, CDR2 LRSPGD (reference sequence).

This clone was observed a few times. Germline and genes: mouse. The CDR3 end falls 4 residues outside the read, so it is completed with the germline J gene. Other DNA sequences in this sample translate to the same CDR3. J is TRBJ1-1 and V is TRBV13-1, with D uncertain. The CDR3 covers 13 residues. Germline V CDR1 and CDR2: NSHNY, SYGAGN. The part of the CDR3 DNA that was read is TGTGCCAGCAGTGATGCAGCAGGTACA. The encoded protein is CASSDAAGT. The complete CDR3 reads CASSDAAGTEVFF.

This clone was detected only a few times. The germline and genes are mouse ones. CDR3 DNA, as far as it was read: TGTGCTAGCAGTTACAGGGGAAGAGTAGAC. As protein: CASSYRGRVD. The entire CDR3 protein reads CASSYRGRVDTQYF. The chain combines TRBV17 with TRBJ2-5, with 7 positions matching TRBD1. The read ends 4 residues shy of where the CDR3 ends; the end is completed using the germline J gene. From germline, CDR1 is MNHDT and CDR2 YYDKIL. This CDR3 comprises 14 residues.

This clone was seen a handful of times. Gene names refer to mouse genes. Sequencing ends 4 residues short of the CDR3 end; the germline J gene provides the rest. This rearrangement joins TRBV13-3 to TRBJ1-1; D possibly corresponds to TRBD1 (5 bases). The germline V gene encodes CDR1 NNHDY and CDR2 SYVADS. This CDR3 is built from 10 residues. The sequenced CDR3 bases are TGTGCCACCAGGGTGGCA. Encoded protein: CATRVA. The CDR3, in full, reads CATRVAEVFF.

On this clone: Gene names refer to mouse genes. The missing CDR3 end, 4 residues past where the read stops, is filled in from the germline J gene. The chain joins TRBV5 to TRBJ2-1; 8 nucleotides align to TRBD1. CDR1 LGHNA and CDR2 YNLKQL come from the germline V gene (reference sequence). The CDR3 runs to 15 residues. V shed 4 bases, J shed 5 bases, and the junction held 7 bases outside the gene matches. The CDR3 protein is CASSLDRGWDAEQFF. Partial CDR3 DNA: TGTGCCAGCAGCCTCGACAGGGGTTGGGATGCT.

Turning to this clone: Gene names follow the mouse nomenclature. The read terminates 4 residues before the CDR3 end, so the remaining end is supplied by the germline J gene. The chain has TRBV5 and TRBJ2-1; 10 bases align to TRBD2. The CDR3 has 15 residues. Germline CDR1 and CDR2: LGHNA and YNLKQL (reference sequence). The sequenced part of the CDR3 DNA is TGTGCCAGCAGCCCCCGGGACTGGGGTGTCGCT. It translates to CASSPRDWGVA. In full, the CDR3 reads CASSPRDWGVAEQFF.

This clone came up a few times. The gene symbols are mouse symbols. The read is 4 residues too short to cover the CDR3 end, so that end is filled in from the germline J gene. The J gene is TRBJ2-3, the V gene TRBV13-1; 7 nucleotides match TRBD2. Germline assignment: CDR1 NSHNY and CDR2 SYGAGN. CDR3 length: 14 residues. The trim removed 3 bases at V and 2 bases at J, leaving 3 bases unmatched. The CDR3 sequence is CASSGGGFAETLYF. The DNA read from the CDR3 is TGTGCCAGCAGTGGTGGGGGGTTTGCAGAA.

This clone has only a few counts. Mouse germline and gene names are used. The CDR3 is cut off 4 residues early in the read; its end comes from the germline J gene. The chain couples TRBV13-1 to TRBJ2-3, with D tentatively TRBD2 (7 bases). The CDR3 is 16 residues long. Germline V gene lookup returns CDR1 NSHNY and CDR2 SYGAGN. V was trimmed by 2 bases and J by 1 base, leaving 14 bases between them. CDR3 region: CASSEGWGAGAETLYF. Partial CDR3 DNA: TGTGCCAGCAGTGAGGGGTGGGGGGCCGGTGCAGAA.